The rows below give T cell receptor beta chains drawn from one sample of a study of blood T cell repertoires in COVID-19. The protocol was immunoSEQ multiplex PCR, while the TCRdb copy is restricted to in-frame clones and leaves out a portion. Of under 150,000 clones listed, over 70% are singletons. Specimen: peripheral blood. These receptors all come from a man aged 50-59 years with acute or convalescent COVID-19. CDR3s include the opening cysteine and the closing phenylalanine or tryptophan. A D gene is named only where the DNA matches it firmly. Some rows mark clone size as missing; the rest say once, few, many or name a class of expanded clone.

V gene,clone size,D gene,J gene,CDR3 DNA,CDR3 protein
TRBV6-5,-,-,TRBJ1-5,TGTGCCAGCAGTTACCCGGCGGGGAATACTCAGCCCCAGCATTTT,CASSYPAGNTQPQHF
TRBV7-9,few,-,TRBJ1-2,TGTGCCAGCAGCTTAACTAGGGCAAACGGCTACACCTTC,CASSLTRANGYTF
TRBV24-1,-,-,TRBJ2-1,TGTGCCACCAGTGAACCAGGCCCGGGAATTGAGCAGTTCTTC,CATSEPGPGIEQFF
TRBV5-1,-,TRBD1,TRBJ1-4,TGCGCCAGCAGCGGGACGGGACAGGTAGACGAAAAACTGTTTTTT,CASSGTGQVDEKLFF
TRBV28,-,TRBD2,TRBJ2-1,TGTGCCAGCAGTCCCCGTGGGACTAGCGGGGGGGCAGGTTACAATGAGCAGTTCTTC,CASSPRGTSGGAGYNEQFF
TRBV6-4,-,-,TRBJ1-2,TGTGCCAGCTCACTTATCGACAAAATCTGTCGTGGCGTCTACACCTTC,CASSLIDKICRGVYTF
TRBV19,-,-,TRBJ2-4,TGTGCCAGTAGTATACGGGTGGGGCCAAACATTCAGTACTTC,CASSIRVGPNIQYF
TRBV5-1,-,TRBD2,TRBJ2-1,TGCGCCAGCAGCTTGACTAGCGGCTCCTACAATGAGCAGTTCTTC,CASSLTSGSYNEQFF
TRBV6-5,-,TRBD2,TRBJ2-1,TGTGCCAGCAGTTACTACCCGGGGGGTATAGATGAGCAGTTCTTC,CASSYYPGGIDEQFF
TRBV6-1,-,-,TRBJ1-1,TGTGCCAGCAGTGAAGCGAGGTTCACTGAAGCTTTCTTT,CASSEARFTEAFF
TRBV5-1,-,TRBD2,TRBJ2-1,TGCGCCAGCAGCTTTTCCCGCGGGGGGCTTAACTACAATGAGCAGTTCTTC,CASSFSRGGLNYNEQFF
TRBV7-8,-,-,TRBJ1-1,TGTGCCAGCAGCTTAGCGCGGCTGGGCAGGGCTCCCGGGGAAGCTTTCTTT,CASSLARLGRAPGEAFF
TRBV12-5,-,-,TRBJ2-3,TGTGCTAGTGGTTTGGTACTGGGGGGTACGTCCCCAGATACGCAGTATTTT,CASGLVLGGTSPDTQYF
TRBV11-3,-,TRBD1,TRBJ1-1,TGTGCCAGCAGCTCGGACAGGGGCACTGAAGCTTTCTTT,CASSSDRGTEAFF
TRBV19,-,-,TRBJ1-2,TGTGCCAGTAGTCCAAGGGGTAGCTATGGCTACACCTTC,CASSPRGSYGYTF
TRBV2,-,TRBD1,TRBJ1-6,TGTGCCAGCAGAGGGACAGGCGGCTCTCTCCACTTT,CASRGTGGSLHF
TRBV28,-,TRBD1,TRBJ2-7,TGTGCCAGCAGTCCAACCGGGACAGGGGTCGACGAGCAGTACTTC,CASSPTGTGVDEQYF
TRBV7-3,-,TRBD1,TRBJ2-1,TGTGCCAGCAGCCCCTCGGACAGGGGGGGGTACAATGAGCAGTTCTTC,CASSPSDRGGYNEQFF
TRBV30,-,TRBD1,TRBJ1-5,TGTGCCTGGAATGCACACAGGGGGCGCGATCAGCCCCAGCATTTT,CAWNAHRGRDQPQHF
TRBV4-2,-,-,TRBJ1-4,TGTGCCAGCAGCCAAGAGGGCCAGGGGAATGAAAAACTGTTTTTT,CASSQEGQGNEKLFF
TRBV5-1,once,-,TRBJ1-3,TGCGCCAGCAGCCAGGGATCTGGAAACACCATATATTTT,CASSQGSGNTIYF
TRBV2,-,TRBD2,TRBJ2-5,TGTGCCAGCAGTCCGGCTAGCGGGGGACAAGAGACCCAGTACTTC,CASSPASGGQETQYF
TRBV27,-,TRBD2,TRBJ2-3,TGTGCCAGCAGTCCCTTTACCAGCGGGGGGGGAGATACGCAGTATTTT,CASSPFTSGGGDTQYF
TRBV2,-,-,TRBJ1-2,TGTGCCAGCCATAAGGCGAGGGAGAATGGCTACACCTTC,CASHKARENGYTF